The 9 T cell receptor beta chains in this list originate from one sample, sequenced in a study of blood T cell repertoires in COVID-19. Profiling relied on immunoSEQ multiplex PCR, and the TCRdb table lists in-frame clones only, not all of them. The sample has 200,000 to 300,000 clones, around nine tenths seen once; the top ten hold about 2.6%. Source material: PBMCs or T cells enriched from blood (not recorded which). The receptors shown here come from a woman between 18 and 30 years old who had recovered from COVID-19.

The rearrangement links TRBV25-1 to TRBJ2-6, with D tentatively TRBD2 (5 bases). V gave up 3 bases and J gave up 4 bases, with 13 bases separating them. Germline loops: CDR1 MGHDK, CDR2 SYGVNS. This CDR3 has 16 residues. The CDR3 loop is CASSEDEGAGANVLTF. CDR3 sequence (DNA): TGTGCCAGCAGTGAGGATGAGGGAGCAGGGGCCAACGTCCTGACTTTC.

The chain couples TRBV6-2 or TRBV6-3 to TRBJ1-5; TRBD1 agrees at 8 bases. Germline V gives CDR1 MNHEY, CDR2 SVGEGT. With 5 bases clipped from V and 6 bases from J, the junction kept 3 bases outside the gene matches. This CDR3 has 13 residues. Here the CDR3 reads CASSGQGTQPQHF. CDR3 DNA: TGTGCCAGCAGTGGACAGGGTACTCAGCCCCAGCATTTT.

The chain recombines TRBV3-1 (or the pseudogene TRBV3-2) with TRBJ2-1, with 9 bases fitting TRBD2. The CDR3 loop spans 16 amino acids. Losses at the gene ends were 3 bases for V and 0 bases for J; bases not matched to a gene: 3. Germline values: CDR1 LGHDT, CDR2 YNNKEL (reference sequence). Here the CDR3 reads CASSHQRGASYNEQFF. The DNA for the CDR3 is TGTGCCAGCAGCCATCAGCGGGGGGCCTCCTACAATGAGCAGTTCTTC.

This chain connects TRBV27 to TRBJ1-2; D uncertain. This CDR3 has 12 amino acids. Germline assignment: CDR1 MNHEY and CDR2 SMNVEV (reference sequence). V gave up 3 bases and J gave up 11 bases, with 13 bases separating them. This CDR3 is CASSFLDRPYTF. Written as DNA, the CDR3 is TGTGCCAGCAGTTTCCTAGATAGACCATACACCTTC.

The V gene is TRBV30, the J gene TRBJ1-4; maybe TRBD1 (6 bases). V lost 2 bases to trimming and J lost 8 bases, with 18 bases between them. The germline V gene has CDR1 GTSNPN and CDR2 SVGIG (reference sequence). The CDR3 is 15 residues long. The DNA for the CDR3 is TGTGCCTGGAGTAGCCTACAGGGTCTGAAGGAAAAACTGTTTTTT. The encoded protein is CAWSSLQGLKEKLFF.

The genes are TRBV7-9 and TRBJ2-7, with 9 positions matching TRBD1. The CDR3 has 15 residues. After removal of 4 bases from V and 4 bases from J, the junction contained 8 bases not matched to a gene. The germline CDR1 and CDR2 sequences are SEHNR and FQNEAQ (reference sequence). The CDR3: CASSSRGDRVYEQYF. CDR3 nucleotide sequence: TGTGCCAGCAGCTCACGGGGGGACAGGGTTTACGAGCAGTACTTC.

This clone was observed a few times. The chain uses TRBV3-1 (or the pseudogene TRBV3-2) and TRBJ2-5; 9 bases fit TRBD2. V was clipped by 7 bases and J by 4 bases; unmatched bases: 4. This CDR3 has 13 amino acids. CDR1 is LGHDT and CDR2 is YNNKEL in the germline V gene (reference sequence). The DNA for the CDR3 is TGTGCCAGCACCTCACTAGCGGGAGAGACCCAGTACTTC. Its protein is CASTSLAGETQYF.

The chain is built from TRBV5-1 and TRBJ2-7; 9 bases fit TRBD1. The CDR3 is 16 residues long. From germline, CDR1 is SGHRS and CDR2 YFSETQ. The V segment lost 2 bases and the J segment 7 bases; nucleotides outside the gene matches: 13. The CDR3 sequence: CASSFSSRDRAREQYF. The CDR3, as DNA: TGCGCCAGCAGCTTCAGCAGCCGGGACAGGGCCAGGGAGCAGTACTTC.

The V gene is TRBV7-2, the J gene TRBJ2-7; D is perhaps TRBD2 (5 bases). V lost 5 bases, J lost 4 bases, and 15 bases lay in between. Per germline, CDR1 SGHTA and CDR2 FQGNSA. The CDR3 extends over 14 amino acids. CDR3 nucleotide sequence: TGTGCCAGCAGCGTAACCCCAGCGGTATACGAGCAGTACTTC. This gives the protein CASSVTPAVYEQYF.